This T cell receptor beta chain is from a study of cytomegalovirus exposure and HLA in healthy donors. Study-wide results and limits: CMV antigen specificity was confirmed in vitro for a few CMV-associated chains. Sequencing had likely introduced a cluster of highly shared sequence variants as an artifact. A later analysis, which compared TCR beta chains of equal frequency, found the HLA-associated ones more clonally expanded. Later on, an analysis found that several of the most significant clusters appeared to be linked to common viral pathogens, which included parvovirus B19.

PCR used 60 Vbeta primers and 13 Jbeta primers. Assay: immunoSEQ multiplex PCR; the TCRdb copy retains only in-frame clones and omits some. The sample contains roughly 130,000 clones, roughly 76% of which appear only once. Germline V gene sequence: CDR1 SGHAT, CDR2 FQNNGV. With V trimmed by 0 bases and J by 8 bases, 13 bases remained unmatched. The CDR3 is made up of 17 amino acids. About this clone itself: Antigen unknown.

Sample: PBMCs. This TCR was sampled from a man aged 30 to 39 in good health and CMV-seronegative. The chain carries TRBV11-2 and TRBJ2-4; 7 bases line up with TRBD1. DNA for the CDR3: TGTGCCAGCAGCTTAGATCTTAGACAGGGCCGTAGGGACATTCAGTACTTC. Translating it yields CASSLDLRQGRRDIQYF.